What follows are 22 T cell receptor beta chains derived from one specimen sequenced in a study of T cell changes during pregnancy in multiple sclerosis. Sequencing was performed with immunoSEQ multiplex PCR; in TCRdb, only in-frame clones are kept and a portion is missing. This sample has about 36,000 clones, with around 93% found just once. Sequenced here: CD4+ T cells from peripheral blood mononuclear cells, sampled in the third trimester of pregnancy. These receptors were taken from a female donor in good health, enrolled as a control in a pregnancy study.

This sequence joins TRBV11-1 and TRBJ2-1, with TRBD2 matching over 7 bases. V lost 3 bases and J lost 3; bases outside the gene matches: 8. Germline V gene sequence: CDR1 SGHAT, CDR2 FQDESV (reference sequence). CDR3 length: 16 residues. CDR3 sequence reads: CASSFLGGAGYNEQFF. CDR3 DNA sequence: TGTGCCAGCAGCTTTTTGGGAGGGGCCGGCTACAATGAGCAGTTCTTC. Filled out from reference TRBV11-1 and TRBJ2-1, the complete variable domain reads EAEVAQSPRYKITEKSQAVAFWCDPISGHATLYWYRQILGQGPELLVQFQDESVVDDSQLPKDRFSAERLKGVDSTLKIQPAELGDSAMYLCASSFLGGAGYNEQFFGPGTRLTVL.

This chain uses TRBV6-4 with TRBJ1-5; possibly TRBD1 for D (6 bases). This CDR3 is built from 16 residues. Trimming removed 6 bases at V and 3 bases at J, with 18 bases between. Germline V gene lookup returns CDR1 MRHNA and CDR2 SNTAGT. DNA of the CDR3: TGTGCCAGCAGAAAGGGTAACAGGGACGCCAATCAGCCCCAGCATTTT. Its protein is CASRKGNRDANQPQHF.

The chain carries TRBV4-1 and TRBJ1-5, with no clear D. The CDR3 has 14 amino acids. Germline CDR1 MGHRA, CDR2 YSYEKL. Trimming left V 0 bases short and J 9 bases short, with 12 bases between. The CDR3 sequence: CASSQDDTRRPQHF. The CDR3 DNA reads as TGCGCCAGCAGCCAAGATGATACGAGGAGGCCCCAGCATTTT.

The J gene is TRBJ2-3, the V gene TRBV11-1; D possibly corresponds to TRBD2 (7 bases). Trimming took 4 bases from V and 2 from J, leaving 16 bases between them. Germline CDR1 and CDR2: SGHAT and FQDESV (reference sequence). The CDR3 spans 16 residues. The CDR3 DNA follows: TGTGCCAGCAGCTCAGAGGGGGGGTGGCTCACAGATACGCAGTATTTT. This sequence encodes CASSSEGGWLTDTQYF.

This chain uses TRBV5-4 with TRBJ2-2, with D possibly being TRBD2 (6 bases). Per the germline V gene, CDR1 is SGHNT and CDR2 is YYREEE (reference sequence). This CDR3 is built from 15 residues. V lost 3 bases to trimming and J lost 7 bases, with 16 bases between them. Written as DNA, the CDR3 is TGTGCCAGCAGCTATGTGAAGGGAGGAAACGGGGAGCTGTTTTTT. Protein product: CASSYVKGGNGELFF.

This chain links TRBV27 with TRBJ2-3, with D possibly matching TRBD1 (5 bases). The CDR3 totals 15 residues. V was pared by 5 bases and J by 0 bases, with 12 bases between. Germline CDR1 reads MNHEY; CDR2 reads SMNVEV (reference sequence). DNA for the CDR3: TGTGCCAGCAGTGTCATCCAGGGTAGCACAGATACGCAGTATTTT. Protein: CASSVIQGSTDTQYF.

The chain joins TRBV6-5 to TRBJ2-6; the D is unclear. This CDR3 has 15 residues. CDR1 MNHEY and CDR2 SVGAGI come from the germline V gene. With 6 bases removed from V and 0 bases from J, the gap between germline ends came to 9 bases. The CDR3: CASRPGISGANVLTF. As DNA, the CDR3 is TGTGCCAGCAGGCCAGGAATCTCTGGGGCCAACGTCCTGACTTTC.

This rearrangement joins TRBV14 to TRBJ2-5; the D gene is possibly TRBD2 (7 bases). The CDR3 extends over 16 amino acids. V was pared by 4 bases and J by 4 bases, with 19 bases between. Per the germline V gene, CDR1 is SGHDN and CDR2 is FVKESK. The chain's CDR3 is CASSPAGARLGETQYF. Written as DNA, the CDR3 is TGTGCCAGCAGCCCCGCGGGGGCCAGGTTAGGAGAGACCCAGTACTTC.

The chain combines TRBV10-1 with TRBJ1-2, with TRBD1 matching over 9 bases. The CDR3 loop spans 20 amino acids. Germline V gene data show CDR1 as WNHNN and CDR2 as SYGVQD (reference sequence). The V segment lost 2 bases and the J segment 5 bases; nucleotides outside the gene matches: 21. CDR3 in DNA: TGCGCCAGCAGTGAGCCGATTATCCAACGCCAAGGACAGGGGCGTTATGGCTACACCTTC. Its protein is CASSEPIIQRQGQGRYGYTF.

This clone was seen a single time. The chain combines TRBV7-9 with TRBJ2-3; 10 bases match TRBD1. The CDR3 loop spans 16 amino acids. Germline CDR1 SEHNR, CDR2 FQNEAQ (reference sequence). V lost 4 bases, J lost 3 bases, and 7 bases stayed unmatched. The CDR3 here is CASSSGDRGLTDTQYF. CDR3 in DNA: TGTGCCAGCAGCTCTGGGGACAGGGGATTGACAGATACGCAGTATTTT.

This clone is a singleton in its sample. The rearrangement joins TRBV25-1 to TRBJ1-1, with D unresolved. CDR1 is MGHDK, CDR2 SYGVNS, per germline. The CDR3 loop spans 15 amino acids. Trimming cost V 6 bases and J 1 base, with 15 bases left between them. The DNA of the CDR3 is TGTGCCAGCAGCCCAGCTGGACGGGGGAACACTGAAGCTTTCTTT. Amino acid sequence: CASSPAGRGNTEAFF.

The chain uses TRBV15 and TRBJ1-4; 9 nucleotides align to TRBD1. Germline-derived CDR1 and CDR2 are LNHNV and YYDKDF (reference sequence). Germline trimming cut 6 bases from V and 2 bases from J; bases unmatched to any gene: 10. The CDR3 extends over 17 amino acids. CDR3 bases: TGTGCCACCAGTCGCTCAGACAGGGGGTCCACTAATGAAAAACTGTTTTTT. Encoded protein: CATSRSDRGSTNEKLFF.

The genes are TRBV7-9 and TRBJ2-1, with 16 bases identical to TRBD2. CDR1 SEHNR and CDR2 FQNEAQ come from the germline V gene (reference sequence). This CDR3 spans 17 amino acids. The V gene end was trimmed by 5 bases and the J gene end by 8 bases; junction bases not matched to a gene: 9. The CDR3 spells CASSPGTSGGARDEQFF. The CDR3 DNA reads as TGTGCCAGCAGCCCCGGGACTAGCGGGGGGGCTAGGGATGAGCAGTTCTTC.

The DNA for the CDR3 is TGTGCCAGCAGCAGCGGGACAGGGACCTCTGGCTACACCTTC. This codes for CASSSGTGTSGYTF. V is TRBV7-9 and J is TRBJ1-2; 9 nucleotides align to TRBD1. Trimming at V came to 5 bases and at J to 7 bases, leaving 8 bases not matched to a gene. The CDR3 spans 14 residues. Germline CDR1 reads SEHNR; CDR2 reads FQNEAQ (reference sequence).

V is TRBV14 and J is TRBJ1-2; the D gene is possibly TRBD1 (6 bases). CDR3 length equals 13 residues. V lost 4 bases and J lost 12, with 18 bases in between. The germline V gene encodes CDR1 SGHDN and CDR2 FVKESK. The CDR3 loop is CASSRLLTGSHTF. The CDR3 DNA is TGTGCCAGCAGCCGCCTTCTAACAGGGTCCCACACCTTC.

The CDR3 DNA follows: TGTGCCAGCGGAAGGGGCGGCTTCAACACTGAAGCTTTCTTT. Its protein is CASGRGGFNTEAFF. The chain couples TRBV6-5 to TRBJ1-1, with a weak D call TRBD1 (5 bases). Germline V gene data show CDR1 as MNHEY and CDR2 as SVGAGI. V was pared by 8 bases and J by 2 bases, with 15 bases between. The CDR3 consists of 14 residues.

The chain couples TRBV19 to TRBJ2-1; D gene ambiguous. V shed 6 bases and J shed 12 bases, with 12 bases lying between them. The CDR3 has 11 amino acids. Germline CDR1 is LNHDA and CDR2 is SQIVND (reference sequence). The CDR3 DNA reads as TGTGCCAGTAGCCTACGGTTAGTGCAGTTCTTC. Encoded protein: CASSLRLVQFF. Supplemented by reference TRBV19 and TRBJ2-1, the full variable domain reads DGGITQSPKYLFRKEGQNVTLSCEQNLNHDAMYWYRQDPGQGLRLIYYSQIVNDFQKGDIAEGYSVSREKKESFPLTVTSAQKNPTAFYLCASSLRLVQFFGPGTRLTVL.

This rearrangement joins TRBV18 to TRBJ2-7, with D possibly TRBD1 on 6 matching bases. CDR1 and CDR2 from the germline V gene are KGHSH and LQKENI. This CDR3 region has 13 residues. V lost 6 bases to trimming and J lost 5 bases, with 14 bases between them. The CDR3 region is CASSTKGVDEQYF. As DNA, the CDR3 is TGTGCCAGCTCCACCAAGGGGGTAGACGAGCAGTACTTC. Drawing the rest from reference TRBV18 and TRBJ2-7, the complete variable domain is NAGVMQNPRHLVRRRGQEARLRCSPMKGHSHVYWYRQLPEEGLKFMVYLQKENIIDESGMPKERFSAEFPKEGPSILRIQQVVRGDSAAYFCASSTKGVDEQYFGPGTRLTVT.

Written as DNA, the CDR3 is TGTGCCAGCAGCAAAAAATTTAGCGGGGGGTCCAACAATGAGCAGTTCTTC. This codes for CASSKKFSGGSNNEQFF. The gene calls are TRBV21-1 and TRBJ2-1; the tabulated D call, TRBD2, remains unverified against the DNA. TRBV21-1 is tagged as a pseudogene. The CDR3 has 17 amino acids.

The rearrangement joins TRBV2 to TRBJ2-5; 12 bases agree with TRBD2. CDR3 length: 15 amino acids. Losses at the gene ends were 6 bases for V and 9 bases for J; bases not matched to a gene: 11. Germline assignment: CDR1 SNHLY and CDR2 FYNNEI. The CDR3 loop reads CASRPGLAGNTAQYF. The CDR3 region has the DNA TGTGCCAGCAGGCCCGGACTAGCGGGGAACACGGCCCAGTACTTC.

This clone was seen only once. The J gene is TRBJ1-1, the V gene TRBV19; TRBD1 might be the D (6 bases). In germline, CDR1 is LNHDA, CDR2 SQIVND (reference sequence). Trimming removed 7 bases at V and 4 bases at J, with 16 bases between. CDR3 length: 14 amino acids. Here the CDR3 reads CASNPQGTRTEAFF. The CDR3 DNA reads TGTGCCAGTAACCCCCAGGGGACGCGCACTGAAGCTTTCTTT.

Turning to this clone: Relative to the germline gene, one junction end is altered; a read error may explain this. This CDR3 reads CASSLSGDGQSKNIQYF. CDR3 sequence (DNA): TGTGCCAGCAGCCTGTCCGGGGACGGACAGTCCAAGAACATTCAGTACTTC. The V call is TRBV7-3, the J call TRBJ2-4; TRBD1 might be the D (6 bases). Per the germline V gene, CDR1 is SGHTA and CDR2 is FQGTGA. CDR3 size: 17 residues.